Sequencing of this TCR beta chain was carried out in a study of blood T cell repertoires in COVID-19. On the study more broadly: Donors in the United States, Italy and Spain gave samples during acute or convalescent COVID-19.

V was trimmed by 7 bases and J by 5 bases, leaving 17 bases between them. The CDR3 spans 14 residues. Germline V CDR1 and CDR2: MDHEN, SYDVKM. Only in-frame clones appear in the TCRdb table, and some are missing; sequencing was by immunoSEQ multiplex PCR. The sample has roughly 200,000 clones; approximately 85% are singletons. The chain recombines TRBV28 with TRBJ1-1; D is unresolved. Sequenced input: peripheral blood. The sequence was obtained from a woman aged 80 or older with acute or convalescent COVID-19. In DNA, the CDR3 is TGTGCCAGCACCTTTACCTCGGGTGGGACTGAAGCTTTCTTT. Its protein is CASTFTSGGTEAFF.